This TCR beta chain appears in the sequencing data of a study of blood T cells in healthy people across ages. In the study overall: About one barcoded beta molecule per two T cells was the capture yield of template switching.

CDR3 length: 17 residues. Germline CDR1 is KGHDR and CDR2 is SFDVKD. The germline V and J ends were trimmed by 2 bases and 5 bases, with 18 bases remaining between them. This clonotype was observed at least ten times. Its antigen is unknown. Primed by a sample-barcoded 5' primer and a J-beta primer mix, a second PCR proceeded for about 6 to 12 cycles. Each cDNA molecule was tagged by a template-switch adaptor with 12 random nucleotides. TCRdb re-derived calls from the 5' RACE reads in MiXCR, one entry per CDR3 protein. The table has around 650,000 distinct CDR3 sequences, around 32% seen once. Study outcomes and limitations: Getting older went along with TCR beta diversity per million T cells dropping roughly linearly.

The TCR comes from a woman of 80 years or more in good health. Source material: blood. The chain recombines TRBV24-1 with TRBJ2-1; the D gene is possibly TRBD2 (7 bases). The CDR3 reads CATSDSGPAGANNEQFF. CDR3 nucleotides: TGTGCCACCAGTGATTCGGGCCCGGCGGGGGCCAACAATGAGCAGTTCTTC.